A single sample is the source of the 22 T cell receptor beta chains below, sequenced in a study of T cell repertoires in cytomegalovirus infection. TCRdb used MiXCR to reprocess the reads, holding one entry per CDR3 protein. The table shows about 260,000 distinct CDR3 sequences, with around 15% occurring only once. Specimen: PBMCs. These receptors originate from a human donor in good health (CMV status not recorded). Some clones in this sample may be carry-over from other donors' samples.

The CDR3 protein is CASSPEAGYTF. As DNA, the CDR3 is TGTGCCAGCAGTCCCGAGGCGGGCTACACCTTC. The chain is built from TRBV2 and TRBJ1-2; D ambiguous. The V end lost 5 bases, the J end lost 8 bases, and 9 bases lay between the germline ends. CDR3 length equals 11 residues. From germline, CDR1 is SNHLY and CDR2 FYNNEI.

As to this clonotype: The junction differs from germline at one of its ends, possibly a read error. The CDR3 DNA sequence: TGTGCCAGCAGCCAAGACCACAGGGGGCTTTCGGGCGGCTACAACTTC. Protein: CASSQDHRGLSGGYNF. This chain uses TRBV14 with TRBJ1-2; TRBD1 matches at 9 bases. Looked up from germline, CDR1 is SGHDN and CDR2 is FVKESK. CDR3 size: 16 residues.

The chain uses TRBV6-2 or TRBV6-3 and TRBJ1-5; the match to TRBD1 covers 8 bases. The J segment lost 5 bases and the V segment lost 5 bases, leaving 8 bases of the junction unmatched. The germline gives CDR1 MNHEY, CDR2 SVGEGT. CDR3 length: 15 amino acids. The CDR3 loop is CASSRPDRVYQPQHF. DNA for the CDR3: TGTGCCAGCAGTCGACCGGACAGGGTGTATCAGCCCCAGCATTTT.

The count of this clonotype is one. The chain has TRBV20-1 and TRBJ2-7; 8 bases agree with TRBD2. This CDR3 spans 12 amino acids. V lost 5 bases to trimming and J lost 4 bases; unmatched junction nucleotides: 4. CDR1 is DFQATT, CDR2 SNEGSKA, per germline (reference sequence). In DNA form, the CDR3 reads TGCAGTGCTGCGGAGCGGGAGTACGAGCAGTACTTC. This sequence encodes CSAAEREYEQYF.

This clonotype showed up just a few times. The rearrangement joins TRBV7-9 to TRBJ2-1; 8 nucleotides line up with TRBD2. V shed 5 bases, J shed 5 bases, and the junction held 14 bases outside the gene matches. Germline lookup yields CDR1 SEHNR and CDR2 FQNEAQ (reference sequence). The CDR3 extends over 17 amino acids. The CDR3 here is CASSPAGGGSRDNEQFF. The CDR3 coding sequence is TGTGCCAGCAGCCCTGCGGGGGGCGGGAGTCGCGACAATGAGCAGTTCTTC.

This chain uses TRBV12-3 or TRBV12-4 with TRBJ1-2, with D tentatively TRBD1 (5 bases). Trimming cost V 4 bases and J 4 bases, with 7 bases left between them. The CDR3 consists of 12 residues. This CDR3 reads CASSWGIYGYTF. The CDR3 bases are TGTGCCAGCAGTTGGGGCATCTATGGCTACACCTTC.

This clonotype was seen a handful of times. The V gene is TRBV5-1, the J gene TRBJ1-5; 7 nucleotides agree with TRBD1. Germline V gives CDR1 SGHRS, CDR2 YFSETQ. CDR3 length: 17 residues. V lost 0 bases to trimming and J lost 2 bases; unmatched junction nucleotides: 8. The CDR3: CASSLAPSTGGNQPQHF. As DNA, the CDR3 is TGCGCCAGCAGCTTGGCCCCTTCAACAGGGGGCAATCAGCCCCAGCATTTT.

CDR3 DNA sequence: TGTGCCAGCAGCGTGGATGGACAGCACGGGTCACCCCTCCACTTT. This codes for CASSVDGQHGSPLHF. The gene calls are TRBV9 and TRBJ1-6, with D perhaps matching TRBD1 (6 bases). CDR1 SGDLS and CDR2 YYNGEE come from the germline V gene. V was cut by 2 bases and J by 10 bases, with 16 bases left in between. The CDR3 totals 15 residues.

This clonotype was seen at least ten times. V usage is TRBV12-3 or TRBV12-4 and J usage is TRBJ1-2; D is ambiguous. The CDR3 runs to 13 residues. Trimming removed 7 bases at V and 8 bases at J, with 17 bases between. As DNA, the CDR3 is TGTGCCAGCACTCTCAGAAGGATCGGGGGCTACACCTTC. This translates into CASTLRRIGGYTF.

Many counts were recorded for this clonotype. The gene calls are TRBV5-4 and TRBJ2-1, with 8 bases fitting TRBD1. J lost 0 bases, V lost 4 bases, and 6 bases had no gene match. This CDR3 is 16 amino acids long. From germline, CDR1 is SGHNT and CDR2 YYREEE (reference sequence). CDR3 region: CASSHPGGLSYNEQFF. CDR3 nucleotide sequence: TGTGCCAGCAGCCATCCAGGGGGCCTCTCCTACAATGAGCAGTTCTTC.

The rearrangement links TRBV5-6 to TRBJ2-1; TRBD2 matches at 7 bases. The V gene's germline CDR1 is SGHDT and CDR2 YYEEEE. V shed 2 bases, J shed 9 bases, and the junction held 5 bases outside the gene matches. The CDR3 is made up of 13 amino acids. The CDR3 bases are TGTGCCAGCAGCTTCGGGACTAAAAGTGAGCAGTTCTTC. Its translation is CASSFGTKSEQFF.

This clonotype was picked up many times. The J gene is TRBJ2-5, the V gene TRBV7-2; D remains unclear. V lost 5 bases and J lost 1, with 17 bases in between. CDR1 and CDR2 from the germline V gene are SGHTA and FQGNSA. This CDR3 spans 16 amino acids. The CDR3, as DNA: TGTGCCAGCAGCCCATTAAAGACTGCCTTCCAAGAGACCCAGTACTTC. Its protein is CASSPLKTAFQETQYF.

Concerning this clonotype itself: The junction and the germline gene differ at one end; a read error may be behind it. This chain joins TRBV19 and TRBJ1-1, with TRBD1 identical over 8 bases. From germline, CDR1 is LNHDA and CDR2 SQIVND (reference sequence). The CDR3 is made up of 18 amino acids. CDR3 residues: CASSRGTGGPFMNTEAVF. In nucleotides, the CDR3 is TGTGCCAGTAGCAGGGGAACAGGGGGTCCTTTTATGAACACTGAAGCTGTCTTT.

The CDR3 protein is CASRPGTAGRTDTQYF. CDR3 nucleotides: TGTGCCAGCAGACCCGGGACCGCCGGCCGCACAGATACGCAGTATTTT. The rearrangement links TRBV6-2 or TRBV6-3 to TRBJ2-3; either TRBD1 or TRBD2 may supply D (5 bases each). The CDR3 has 16 amino acids. Germline-derived CDR1 and CDR2 are MNHEY and SVGEGT. V was pared by 6 bases and J by 1 base, with 17 bases between.

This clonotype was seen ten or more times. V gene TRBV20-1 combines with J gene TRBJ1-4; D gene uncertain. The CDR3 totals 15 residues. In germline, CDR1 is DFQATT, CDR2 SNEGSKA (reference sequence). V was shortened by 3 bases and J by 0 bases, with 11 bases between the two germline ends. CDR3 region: CSASMAHSTNEKLFF. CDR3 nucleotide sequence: TGCAGTGCTAGCATGGCACACTCAACTAATGAAAAACTGTTTTTT.

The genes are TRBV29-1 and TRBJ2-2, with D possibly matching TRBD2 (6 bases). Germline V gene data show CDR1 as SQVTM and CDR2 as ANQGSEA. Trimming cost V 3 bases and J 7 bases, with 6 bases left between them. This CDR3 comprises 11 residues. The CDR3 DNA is TGCAGCGTTGAGGGGGGCGGGGAGCTGTTTTTT. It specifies CSVEGGGELFF.

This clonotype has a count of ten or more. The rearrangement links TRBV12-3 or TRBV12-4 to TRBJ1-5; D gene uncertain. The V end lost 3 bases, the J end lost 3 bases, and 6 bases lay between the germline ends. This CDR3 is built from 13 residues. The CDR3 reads CASSFQVNQPQHF. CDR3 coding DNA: TGTGCCAGCAGTTTTCAGGTCAATCAGCCCCAGCATTTT.

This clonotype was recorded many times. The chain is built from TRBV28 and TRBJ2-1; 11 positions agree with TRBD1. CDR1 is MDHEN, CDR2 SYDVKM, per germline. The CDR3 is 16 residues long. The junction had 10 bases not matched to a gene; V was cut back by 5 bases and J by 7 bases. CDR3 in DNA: TGTGCCAGCAGTGGGAAAGGGACAGGGGGTGGTAATGAGCAGTTCTTC. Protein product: CASSGKGTGGGNEQFF.

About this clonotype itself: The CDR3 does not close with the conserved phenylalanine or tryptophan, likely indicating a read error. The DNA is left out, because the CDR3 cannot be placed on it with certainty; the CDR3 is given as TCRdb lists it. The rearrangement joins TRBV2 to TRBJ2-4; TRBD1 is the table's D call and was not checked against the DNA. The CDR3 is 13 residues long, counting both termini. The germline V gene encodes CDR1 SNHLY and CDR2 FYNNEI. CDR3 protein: CASASPGTQPLFP.

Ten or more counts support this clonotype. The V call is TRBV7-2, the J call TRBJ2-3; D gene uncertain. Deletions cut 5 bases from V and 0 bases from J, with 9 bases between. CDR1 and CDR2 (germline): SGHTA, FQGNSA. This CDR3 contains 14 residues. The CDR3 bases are TGTGCCAGCAGCCTGCGGCCGAGCACAGATACGCAGTATTTT. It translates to CASSLRPSTDTQYF.

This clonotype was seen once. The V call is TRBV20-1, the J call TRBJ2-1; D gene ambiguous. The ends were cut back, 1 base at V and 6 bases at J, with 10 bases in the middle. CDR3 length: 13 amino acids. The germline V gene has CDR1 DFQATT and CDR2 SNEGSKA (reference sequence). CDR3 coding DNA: TGCAGTGCTAGAGGTGGTTTAGGCAATGAGCAGTTCTTC. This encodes CSARGGLGNEQFF.

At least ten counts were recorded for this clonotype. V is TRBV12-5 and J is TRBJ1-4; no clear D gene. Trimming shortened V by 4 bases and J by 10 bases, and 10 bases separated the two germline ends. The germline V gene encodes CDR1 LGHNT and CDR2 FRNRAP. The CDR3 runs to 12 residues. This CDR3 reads CASGSDSGKLFF. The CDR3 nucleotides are TGTGCTAGTGGTTCGGACTCTGGAAAACTGTTTTTT.